These 6 T cell receptor beta chains were sequenced from one sample in a study of read filtering for tumor transcriptome and immune sequencing. The library was built from roughly 400 ng RNA with molecular barcoded adaptors for alpha/delta and beta/gamma chains. From the reads, TCRdb called clonotypes with MiXCR, one entry per CDR3 protein. The profile shows about 50,000 distinct CDR3 sequences, less than 20% of them singletons. Sequencing was done on a sample of a population of CD138-negative cells sorted from bone marrow. Source of these receptors: a donor over 35 with multiple myeloma.

This clonotype was detected only once. The CDR3 nucleotides read TGCAGCGTAGCACGAAACGACCGCGAGCAGTACTTC. It is translated as CSVARNDREQYF. The rearrangement uses TRBV29-1 and TRBJ2-7; D is unresolved. CDR1 is SQVTM, CDR2 ANQGSEA, per germline. Trimming pared 6 bases from V and 6 bases from J, leaving 15 bases between. The CDR3 is 12 amino acids.

This clonotype was counted a single time. This may come from a read error, since a much larger clone is one base off. The gene calls are TRBV23-1 and TRBJ1-4; no definite D call. TRBV23-1 is an ORF for which the function is uncertain. Between the trimmed V and J ends, which lost 4 bases and 0 bases, there was a span of 18 bases. The CDR3 has 18 amino acids. Here the CDR3 reads CASSPLFSGGATNEKLFF. CDR3 bases: TGCGCCAGCAGTCCATTGTTCTCGGGAGGTGCAACTAATGAAAAACTGTTTTTT.

The chain recombines TRBV14 with TRBJ2-1; 8 bases match TRBD2. Germline V gives CDR1 SGHDN, CDR2 FVKESK. This CDR3 is built from 15 residues. The junction had 4 bases not matched to a gene; V was cut back by 2 bases and J by 4 bases. CDR3 sequence reads: CASSQPLADYNEQFF. CDR3 coding DNA: TGTGCCAGCAGCCAACCACTAGCGGATTACAATGAGCAGTTCTTC.

This clonotype was seen a handful of times. The chain is built from TRBV10-2 and TRBJ1-5, with no clear D. Germline values: CDR1 WSHSY, CDR2 SAAADI. The CDR3 length is 16 residues. The V end lost 3 bases, the J end lost 0 bases, and 12 bases lay between the germline ends. DNA for the CDR3: TGCGCCAGCAGTGAAACCGGACGGACTAGCAATCAGCCCCAGCATTTT. Its translation is CASSETGRTSNQPQHF.

This clonotype was counted ten times or more. This rearrangement joins TRBV6-5 to TRBJ2-7; D is uncertain. The CDR3 runs to 14 residues. Trimming removed 6 bases at V and 7 bases at J, with 19 bases between. CDR1 is MNHEY, CDR2 SVGAGI, per germline. The CDR3 sequence is CASRPRAPSGEQYF. The CDR3 DNA reads as TGTGCCAGCAGGCCCCGTGCTCCCTCCGGGGAGCAGTACTTC.

Comment on this clonotype: A single base separates this from a much larger clone, so it may be a read error. The chain is built from TRBV29-1 and TRBJ2-3, with 10 nucleotides matching TRBD2. V was pared by 6 bases and J by 4 bases, with 4 bases of the junction left unmatched. The CDR3 covers 13 residues. CDR1 and CDR2 (germline): SQVTM, ANQGSEA. The CDR3 nucleotides are TGCAGCGTCCGGACTAGCGGACCAGATACGCAGTATTTT. This codes for CSVRTSGPDTQYF.